A selection of T cell receptor beta chains follows, all from one sample in a study of shared clonotypes between healthy human individuals. Sequenced by immunoSEQ multiplex PCR; TCRdb stores in-frame clones only, minus some. The data show fewer than 850,000 clones, approximately 96% seen once. The sequenced sample consisted of naive CD8+ T cells sorted from blood. These receptors all come from a man aged 30 to 39 in good health. CDR3s include the opening cysteine and the closing phenylalanine or tryptophan. D genes are given only for firm matches. Clone size is given for some rows only: seen once, a few or many times, or a class if the clone is expanded.

j_call d_call clone_size v_call cdr3_aa cdr3_nt
TRBJ2-7 NA NA TRBV10-1 CASSESSVYEQYF TGCGCCAGCAGTGAGTCCTCAGTCTACGAGCAGTACTTC
TRBJ2-5 NA NA TRBV6-5 CASTLGDQETQYF TGTGCCAGCACGCTAGGTGACCAAGAGACCCAGTACTTC
TRBJ2-7 TRBD1 NA TRBV2 CASSDGTAASYEQYF TGTGCCAGCAGTGACGGGACAGCCGCCTCCTACGAGCAGTACTTC
TRBJ1-1 TRBD1 NA TRBV5-1 CASIRFGTANTEAFF TGCGCCAGCATACGGTTTGGGACAGCGAACACTGAAGCTTTCTTT
TRBJ2-7 TRBD1 once TRBV29-1 CSVEDLGQGGYEQYF TGCAGCGTTGAAGATCTGGGACAGGGGGGCTACGAGCAGTACTTC
TRBJ2-7 NA NA TRBV28 CASSPGIEQYF TGTGCCAGCAGTCCCGGGATCGAGCAGTACTTC
TRBJ2-1 NA NA TRBV9 CASSPRARSYNEQFF TGTGCCAGCAGCCCCAGAGCCAGGAGCTACAATGAGCAGTTCTTC
TRBJ2-6 NA NA TRBV7-8 CASRPQGGWMSSGANVLTF TGTGCCAGCAGACCCCAGGGGGGCTGGATGAGCTCTGGGGCCAACGTCCTGACTTTC
TRBJ2-2 TRBD1 NA TRBV28 CASRPRDRANTGELFF TGTGCCAGCAGACCCAGGGACAGGGCGAACACCGGGGAGCTGTTTTTT
TRBJ2-4 NA NA TRBV5-1 CASSQTGSLAKNIQYF TGCGCCAGCAGCCAAACAGGGTCCTTGGCCAAAAACATTCAGTACTTC
TRBJ1-5 NA NA TRBV19 CASSIVGNQPQHF TGTGCCAGTAGTATTGTGGGGAATCAGCCCCAGCATTTT
TRBJ2-7 TRBD2 NA TRBV5-1 CASSSLAAGDSYEQYF TGCGCCAGCAGCTCACTAGCGGCAGGTGACTCCTACGAGCAGTACTTC
TRBJ2-2 NA NA TRBV21-1 CASSKGRQAKVSTGELFF TGTGCCAGCAGCAAAGGACGACAGGCCAAGGTTAGCACCGGGGAGCTGTTTTTT
TRBJ2-2 NA NA TRBV18 CASSKYAGELFF TGTGCCAGCTCAAAATACGCCGGGGAGCTGTTTTTT
TRBJ1-2 NA NA TRBV7-9 CASSLARAENYGYTF TGTGCCAGCAGCTTAGCGCGAGCAGAAAACTATGGCTACACCTTC
TRBJ2-1 TRBD2 NA TRBV14 CASSQLRGEGSRVDEQFF TGTGCCAGCAGCCAATTGCGGGGGGAAGGATCCCGGGTGGATGAGCAGTTCTTC
TRBJ2-7 NA NA TRBV29-1 CSVAKAGTSRYEQYF TGCAGCGTAGCAAAAGCCGGGACCTCGCGCTACGAGCAGTACTTC
TRBJ2-2 NA NA TRBV2 CASRGARMMFF TGTGCCAGCCGGGGAGCTAGGATGATGTTTTTT
TRBJ1-2 TRBD1 NA TRBV5-6 CASSWRDRGNGYTF TGTGCCAGCAGCTGGCGGGACAGAGGAAATGGCTACACCTTC
TRBJ2-1 TRBD2 NA TRBV29-1 CSALTSSTPNEQFF TGCAGCGCGCTGACTAGCAGCACCCCCAATGAGCAGTTCTTC
TRBJ2-1 TRBD2 NA TRBV10-3 CASQLAGGYNEQFF TGTGCCTCCCAACTAGCGGGGGGTTACAATGAGCAGTTCTTC
TRBJ1-2 NA NA TRBV19 CATEWAAGYGYTF TGTGCCACCGAATGGGCCGCCGGGTATGGCTACACCTTC
TRBJ1-1 TRBD1 NA TRBV7-9 CASSLGQGPEAFF TGTGCCAGCAGCTTAGGACAGGGGCCTGAAGCTTTCTTT
TRBJ2-2 TRBD2 once TRBV6-5 CASKQLAGGRRLFF TGTGCCAGCAAGCAACTAGCGGGAGGGCGAAGGCTGTTTTTT
TRBJ1-1 TRBD1 NA TRBV30 CASWGQMNTEAFF TGTGCCTCTTGGGGACAGATGAACACTGAAGCTTTCTTT
TRBJ1-4 NA NA TRBV9 CASSVSGSNEKLFF TGTGCCAGCAGCGTATCAGGGTCTAATGAAAAACTGTTTTTT
TRBJ2-7 NA NA TRBV7-9 CASSGRRTSAYEQYF TGTGCCAGCAGCGGGAGACGGACGTCCGCCTACGAGCAGTACTTC
TRBJ2-7 NA once TRBV13 CASSLGLKYEQYF TGTGCCAGCAGCTTAGGCCTCAAATACGAGCAGTACTTC
TRBJ2-5 TRBD1 NA TRBV5-1 CASSSDRGWGETQYF TGCGCCAGCAGCTCTGACAGGGGTTGGGGGGAGACCCAGTACTTC
TRBJ2-3 TRBD2 NA TRBV5-1 CASTPKRGRTDTQYF TGCGCCAGCACCCCCAAGCGGGGTCGCACAGATACGCAGTATTTT
TRBJ2-3 TRBD1 NA TRBV13 CASSLGTGSTDTQYF TGTGCCAGCAGCTTGGGGACAGGGAGCACAGATACGCAGTATTTT